Listed below are T cell receptor beta chains from one sample, sequenced in a study of cytomegalovirus exposure and HLA in healthy donors. Sequencing was performed with immunoSEQ multiplex PCR; in TCRdb, only in-frame clones are kept and a portion is missing. The sample's table shows 75,000 to 95,000 clones. The material sequenced was PBMCs. These receptors all stem from a woman in her sixties in good health and CMV-seronegative. CDR3s include the opening cysteine and the closing phenylalanine or tryptophan. The D gene is left open where the match is weak.

j_call: TRBJ1-4; d_call: TRBD1; v_call: TRBV7-2; cdr3_aa: CASSWGTGHEKLFF; cdr3_nt: TGTGCCAGCAGCTGGGGGACAGGCCATGAAAAACTGTTTTTT
j_call: TRBJ2-3; d_call: NA; v_call: TRBV4-3; cdr3_aa: CASSQDAGTQYF; cdr3_nt: TGCGCCAGCAGCCAGGACGCGGGTACGCAGTATTTT
j_call: TRBJ2-5; d_call: TRBD1; v_call: TRBV2; cdr3_aa: CASGGTGRQETQYF; cdr3_nt: TGTGCCAGCGGGGGGACAGGCCGACAAGAGACCCAGTACTTC
j_call: TRBJ2-7; d_call: TRBD1; v_call: TRBV19; cdr3_aa: CASSKGAGDPYEQYF; cdr3_nt: TGTGCCAGTAGTAAGGGGGCAGGGGACCCCTACGAGCAGTACTTC
j_call: TRBJ1-3; d_call: TRBD1; v_call: TRBV5-8; cdr3_aa: CASSSTLDRDNTIYF; cdr3_nt: TGTGCCAGCAGCTCGACACTTGACAGGGACAACACCATATATTTT
j_call: TRBJ1-2; d_call: NA; v_call: TRBV5-5; cdr3_aa: CASSTQRTELPYGYTF; cdr3_nt: TGTGCCAGCAGCACCCAAAGGACAGAGCTACCCTATGGCTACACCTTC
j_call: TRBJ2-7; d_call: NA; v_call: TRBV7-9; cdr3_aa: CASSLDTFEQYF; cdr3_nt: TGTGCCAGCAGCTTAGATACATTTGAGCAGTACTTC
j_call: TRBJ2-5; d_call: NA; v_call: TRBV9; cdr3_aa: CASSVGGRREETQYF; cdr3_nt: TGTGCCAGCAGCGTTGGGGGGAGAAGAGAAGAGACCCAGTACTTC
j_call: TRBJ2-5; d_call: TRBD2; v_call: TRBV15; cdr3_aa: CATSRVAGGEETQYF; cdr3_nt: TGTGCCACCAGCAGAGTAGCGGGAGGCGAGGAGACCCAGTACTTC
j_call: TRBJ2-7; d_call: TRBD1; v_call: TRBV6-5; cdr3_aa: CASSYSRTGDSYEQYF; cdr3_nt: TGTGCCAGCAGTTACTCTCGAACAGGGGACTCCTACGAGCAGTACTTC
j_call: TRBJ2-7; d_call: TRBD1; v_call: TRBV6-4; cdr3_aa: CASRPRGLVKYEQYF; cdr3_nt: TGTGCCAGCAGACCCAGGGGGCTAGTTAAGTACGAGCAGTACTTC
j_call: TRBJ1-2; d_call: TRBD1; v_call: TRBV5-1; cdr3_aa: CASMVGQGIFGYTF; cdr3_nt: TGCGCCAGCATGGTTGGACAGGGGATTTTCGGCTACACCTTC
j_call: TRBJ2-5; d_call: NA; v_call: TRBV28; cdr3_aa: CVRGGQETQYF; cdr3_nt: TGTGTCCGAGGGGGACAAGAGACCCAGTACTTC
j_call: TRBJ1-2; d_call: TRBD1; v_call: TRBV19; cdr3_aa: CASSIDRAANYGYTF; cdr3_nt: TGTGCCAGTAGTATTGACAGGGCCGCTAACTATGGCTACACCTTC
j_call: TRBJ2-7; d_call: NA; v_call: TRBV28; cdr3_aa: CASSTSSGYYEQYF; cdr3_nt: TGTGCCAGCAGCACCTCCTCAGGATACTACGAGCAGTACTTC
j_call: TRBJ2-4; d_call: NA; v_call: TRBV7-9; cdr3_aa: CASSEGRLGIQYF; cdr3_nt: TGTGCCAGCAGCGAAGGGAGGCTGGGCATTCAGTACTTC
j_call: TRBJ1-1; d_call: NA; v_call: TRBV14; cdr3_aa: CASSHAAPLESEAFF; cdr3_nt: TGTGCCAGCAGCCATGCCGCGCCGCTCGAGTCTGAAGCTTTCTTT
j_call: TRBJ1-5; d_call: NA; v_call: TRBV28; cdr3_aa: CASSYLQGSNQPQHF; cdr3_nt: TGTGCCAGCAGTTACCTGCAGGGGAGCAATCAGCCCCAGCATTTT
j_call: TRBJ2-7; d_call: TRBD1; v_call: TRBV7-3; cdr3_aa: CASSLDRGSYEQYF; cdr3_nt: TGTGCCAGCAGCTTAGACAGGGGCTCCTACGAGCAGTACTTC
j_call: TRBJ2-7; d_call: NA; v_call: TRBV5-4; cdr3_aa: CASNVPTTPYEQYF; cdr3_nt: TGTGCCAGCAACGTCCCGACAACGCCCTACGAGCAGTACTTC
j_call: TRBJ2-3; d_call: TRBD2; v_call: TRBV5-4; cdr3_aa: CASSLWTSGVSTDTQYF; cdr3_nt: TGTGCCAGCAGCTTGTGGACTAGCGGGGTTAGCACAGATACGCAGTATTTT
j_call: TRBJ1-5; d_call: NA; v_call: TRBV5-8; cdr3_aa: CASSSTVYGNQPQHF; cdr3_nt: TGTGCCAGCAGCTCGACAGTTTACGGCAATCAGCCCCAGCATTTT
j_call: TRBJ2-7; d_call: NA; v_call: TRBV19; cdr3_aa: CASCKGGSYEQYF; cdr3_nt: TGTGCCAGTTGTAAAGGGGGTTCCTACGAGCAGTACTTC
j_call: TRBJ2-7; d_call: TRBD2; v_call: TRBV7-2; cdr3_aa: CASSSGTRREPSYEQYF; cdr3_nt: TGTGCCAGCAGCTCGGGCACCCGGCGGGAGCCTTCCTACGAGCAGTACTTC
j_call: TRBJ1-2; d_call: NA; v_call: TRBV28; cdr3_aa: CASSLYRQSYGYTF; cdr3_nt: TGTGCCAGCAGTTTATACCGACAGTCATACGGCTACACCTTC
j_call: TRBJ2-1; d_call: NA; v_call: TRBV28; cdr3_aa: CASSPVDYYNEQFF; cdr3_nt: TGTGCCAGCAGTCCCGTGGACTATTACAATGAGCAGTTCTTC
j_call: TRBJ2-7; d_call: TRBD1; v_call: TRBV6-1; cdr3_aa: CASSELEAGGREQYF; cdr3_nt: TGTGCCAGCAGTGAATTAGAGGCAGGGGGACGCGAGCAGTACTTC
j_call: TRBJ2-6; d_call: TRBD1; v_call: TRBV5-1; cdr3_aa: CASSKAGGAGANVLTF; cdr3_nt: TGCGCCAGCAGCAAGGCAGGGGGCGCTGGGGCCAACGTCCTGACTTTC
j_call: TRBJ2-3; d_call: NA; v_call: TRBV9; cdr3_aa: CASSIQGTDTQYF; cdr3_nt: TGTGCCAGCAGCATCCAGGGCACAGATACGCAGTATTTT
j_call: TRBJ2-7; d_call: NA; v_call: TRBV7-9; cdr3_aa: CASSLGSTGSYEQYF; cdr3_nt: TGTGCCAGCAGCTTAGGTTCGACGGGCTCCTACGAGCAGTACTTC
j_call: TRBJ2-1; d_call: NA; v_call: TRBV27; cdr3_aa: CASSTLGVLTYNEQFF; cdr3_nt: TGTGCCAGCAGTACCCTCGGTGTCTTGACCTACAATGAGCAGTTCTTC